This TCR beta chain was identified during a study of cytomegalovirus exposure and HLA in healthy donors. On this clone: Its antigen is unknown.

The study ran its PCR with 60 Vbeta and 13 Jbeta primers. Profiling relied on immunoSEQ multiplex PCR, and the TCRdb table lists in-frame clones only, not all of them. Among about 120,000 clones, under 85% were seen once, and the ten largest hold around 5.8%. CDR3 length: 16 residues. V lost 4 bases to trimming and J lost 5 bases; unmatched junction nucleotides: 7. Per germline, CDR1 SGHRS and CDR2 YFSETQ. Study-wide points: A reported reduction in N-insertions relative to the approximately 600-donor mean was seen in an Asian-associated ancestry cluster in a later analysis. A highly shared variant cluster was judged a likely technical artifact. Cytomegalovirus status was reportedly diagnosed by the classifier with high sensitivity and specificity.

The TCR comes from a man in his late teens or twenties in good health and CMV-seropositive. V and J are TRBV5-1 and TRBJ2-1, with 12 bases fitting TRBD2. The sequencing input was PBMCs. The CDR3 loop reads CASSPSGGGFHNEQFF. In nucleotides, the CDR3 is TGCGCCAGCAGCCCTAGCGGGGGGGGCTTCCACAATGAGCAGTTCTTC.